These T cell receptor beta chains were read from a single sample in a study of blood T cell repertoires in COVID-19. Here immunoSEQ multiplex PCR was the method, and the copy in TCRdb shows in-frame clones only, minus some. There are some 190,000 clones in the sample; about 85% occur only once, and around 24% lies in the top ten. Material: PBMCs or T cells enriched from blood (not recorded which). These receptors originate from a woman aged 40-49 years in a cohort exposed to, infected with or recovered from COVID-19 (not recorded which). Both conserved end residues are part of each CDR3. Fields, in order: CDR3 DNA, CDR3 protein, D gene, clone size, V gene, J gene. The D gene is left open where the match is weak. Size is stated for part of the rows, as once, few or many counts, or as a class when the clone is expanded.

TGTGCCAGCAGCTCGGGAGCGACAGGGAGGCGAAACACCATATATTTT,CASSSGATGRRNTIYF,TRBD1,.,TRBV13,TRBJ1-3
TGTGCCAGCTCACTTACCGGAGTGGGGAGGGTTGATGGCTACACCTTC,CASSLTGVGRVDGYTF,.,.,TRBV18,TRBJ1-2
TGTGCCAGCAGCTCGGGACAGGGATACTCCTACGAGCAGTACTTC,CASSSGQGYSYEQYF,TRBD1,.,TRBV11-3,TRBJ2-7
TGTGCCAGCAGCCCAGGGACAGCGTTTAATGAGCAGTTCTTC,CASSPGTAFNEQFF,TRBD1,.,TRBV4-2,TRBJ2-1
TGTGCCAGCAGCCCGACTCTGAGCGGGAGCTCCTACGAGCAGTACTTC,CASSPTLSGSSYEQYF,.,.,TRBV21-1,TRBJ2-7
TGCGCCAGCAGCCAGGATGCAGGGTACTCCTACGAGCAGTACTTC,CASSQDAGYSYEQYF,.,.,TRBV4-1,TRBJ2-7
TGTGCCAGCAGCCCCGGGACTAGCGGGGTGAATGAGCAGTTCTTC,CASSPGTSGVNEQFF,TRBD2,.,TRBV27,TRBJ2-1
TGTGCCAGCAGCTCTTTAGGAGGGGTGATTGAGAATGAAAAACTGTTTTTT,CASSSLGGVIENEKLFF,.,once,TRBV7-9,TRBJ1-4
TGTGCCAGCAGCCAAGAAGGGACTGTCCACGAGCAGTACTTC,CASSQEGTVHEQYF,.,.,TRBV3-1/TRBV3-2,TRBJ2-7
TGTGCCAGCAGCTTAGAGTTCGGGGGGAACTACGAGCAGTACTTC,CASSLEFGGNYEQYF,TRBD2,few,TRBV11-2,TRBJ2-7
TGCAGCGTTGAAGACCAGGGGCCACAGTACTTC,CSVEDQGPQYF,.,few,TRBV29-1,TRBJ2-7